The sample holds one count of the clone carrying this T cell receptor beta chain. The target antigen is unknown. Germline V gives CDR1 DFQATT, CDR2 SNEGSKA (reference sequence). Germline trimming cut 6 bases from V and 5 bases from J; bases unmatched to any gene: 7. CDR3 size: 14 residues. This sample is drawn from a study of T cell repertoires in cytomegalovirus infection. The overall study: Recently identified HLA-C-restricted CMV epitopes were used, and well-studied HLA-B-restricted CMV epitopes were used as well.

TCRdb redid the calling of the reads with MiXCR, one entry per CDR3 protein. The sample has hundreds of thousands of distinct CDR3 sequences; approximately 40% are singletons. Notes on the study in general: The ex vivo response was dominated by HLA-C-restricted CMV-specific TCR beta clonotypes.

The specimen was cultured PBMCs, collected from culture after CMV antigen stimulation. The source of this sequence is a human donor in good health (CMV status not recorded). Some clones in this sample may be carry-over from other donors' samples. This chain links TRBV20-1 with TRBJ2-5; 12 nucleotides agree with TRBD2. The CDR3 sequence: CSAPSGGALETQYF. CDR3 sequence (DNA): TGCAGTGCCCCTAGCGGGGGGGCCCTTGAGACCCAGTACTTC.